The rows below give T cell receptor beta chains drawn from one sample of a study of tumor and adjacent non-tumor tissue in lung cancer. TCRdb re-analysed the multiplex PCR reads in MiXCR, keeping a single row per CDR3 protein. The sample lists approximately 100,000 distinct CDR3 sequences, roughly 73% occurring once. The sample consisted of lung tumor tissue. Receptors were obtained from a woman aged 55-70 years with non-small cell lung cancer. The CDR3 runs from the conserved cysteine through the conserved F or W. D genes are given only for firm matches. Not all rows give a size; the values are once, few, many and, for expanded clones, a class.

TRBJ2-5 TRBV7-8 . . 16 CASSFRLVGASETQYF TGTGCCAGTAGCTTTAGACTAGTGGGGGCTTCAGAGACCCAGTACTTC
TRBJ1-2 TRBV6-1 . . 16 CASNEMWAGADYGYTF TGTGCCAGCAATGAAATGTGGGCAGGGGCCGACTATGGCTACACCTTC
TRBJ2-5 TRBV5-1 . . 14 CASYGGPHQETQYF TGCGCCAGCTACGGGGGGCCCCACCAAGAGACCCAGTACTTC
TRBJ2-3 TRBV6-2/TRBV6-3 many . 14 CASSYVISTDTQYF TGTGCCAGCAGTTACGTGATCAGCACAGATACGCAGTATTTT
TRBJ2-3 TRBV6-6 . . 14 CAIGGLTSTGTQYF TGTGCCATTGGCGGATTAACTAGCACAGGTACGCAGTATTTT
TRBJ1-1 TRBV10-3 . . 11 CDIMGNTEAFF TGTGACATCATGGGGAACACTGAAGCTTTCTTC
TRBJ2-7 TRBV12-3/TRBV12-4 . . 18 CASSILGVYGRDSYKQYF TGTGCCAGTAGCATACTCGGTGTATACGGGCGCGACTCCTACAAGCAGTACTTC
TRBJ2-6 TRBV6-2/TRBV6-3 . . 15 CVTTQGISGANVLTF TGTGTCACCACTCAGGGAATCTCTGGGGCCAACGTCCTGACTTTC
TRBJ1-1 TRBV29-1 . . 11 CGGREGTQTFF TGCGGGGGTCGGGAGGGGACTCAAACTTTCTTT
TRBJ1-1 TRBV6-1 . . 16 CASSEGGRDRNTEVFF TGTGCCAGCAGTGAAGGAGGGAGGGACCGGAACACTGAAGTTTTCTTT
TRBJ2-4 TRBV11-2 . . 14 CASSFTTKGNIQYF TGTGCCAGCAGCTTCACCACCAAAGGGAACATTCAGTACTTC
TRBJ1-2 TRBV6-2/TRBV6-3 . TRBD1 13 CASRSTGDYGYAF TGTGCCAGCAGATCGACAGGGGACTATGGCTACGCCTTC
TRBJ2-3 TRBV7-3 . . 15 CASSPQGLGTDTQYF TGTGCCAGCAGCCCCCAGGGTTTAGGTACAGATACGCAGTATTTT
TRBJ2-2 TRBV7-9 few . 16 CASSLRPPGNTGELFF TGTGCCAGCAGCCTTCGACCACCCGGGAACACCGGGGAGCTGTTTTTT
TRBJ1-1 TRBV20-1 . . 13 CSATRGANTEAFF TGTAGTGCTACCCGGGGAGCCAACACTGAAGCCTTCTTT
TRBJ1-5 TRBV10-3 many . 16 CATMTPSGVGDQPQHF TGTGCGACCATGACCCCGAGCGGGGTGGGAGATCAGCCCCAGCATTTT
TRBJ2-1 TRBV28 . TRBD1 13 CASNRGERSEQFF TGTGCCAGCAACAGGGGGGAACGGAGTGAGCAGTTCTTC
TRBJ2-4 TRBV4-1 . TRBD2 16 CTSSHNLGRAVNIQYF TGCACCAGCAGCCATAACCTCGGGAGGGCCGTAAACATTCAGTACTTC
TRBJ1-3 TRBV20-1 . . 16 CSARPRTASSGNTIYF TGTAGTGCTAGACCCAGGACAGCGAGCTCTGGAAACACCATATATTTT
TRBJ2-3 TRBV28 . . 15 CASSFREESTDTQYF TGTGCCAGCAGTTTTAGGGAGGAGAGCACAGATACGCAGTATTTT
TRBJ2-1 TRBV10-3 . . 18 CVISESGRVGRWDNVQFF TGTGTCATCAGTGAGTCAGGACGGGTAGGGAGATGGGACAATGTGCAGTTCTTC
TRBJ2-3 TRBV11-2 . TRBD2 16 CACSWGLAGGRNMQYF TGTGCCTGCAGCTGGGGGTTAGCGGGGGGCCGGAATATGCAGTATTTT
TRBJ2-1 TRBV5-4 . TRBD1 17 CARSLDGGQGVNNEQFF TGTGCCAGGAGCTTGGACGGCGGACAGGGAGTTAACAATGAGCAGTTCTTC
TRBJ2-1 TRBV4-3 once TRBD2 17 CASSQASGLVGGNEQFF TGCGCCAGCAGCCAAGCATCGGGACTAGTGGGGGGGAATGAGCAGTTCTTC
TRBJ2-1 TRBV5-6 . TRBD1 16 CASSLGQGSRNSEQFF TGTGCCAGCAGCTTGGGACAGGGTAGCCGCAATAGTGAGCAGTTCTTC
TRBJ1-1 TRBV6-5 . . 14 CARRPPGTNTEAYF TGTGCCAGAAGACCACCGGGGACGAACACTGAAGCTTACTTT
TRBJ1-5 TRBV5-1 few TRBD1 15 CASRVRGQMYQSQHF TGCGCCAGCAGAGTCCGGGGACAGATGTATCAGTCCCAGCATTTT
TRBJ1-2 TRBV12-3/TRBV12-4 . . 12 CASSYRVGDYTF TGTGCCAGCAGCTACCGGGTGGGTGACTACACCTTC
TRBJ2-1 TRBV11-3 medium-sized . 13 CASTGASYNEQFF TGTGCCAGCACGGGGGCGTCCTACAATGAGCAGTTCTTC
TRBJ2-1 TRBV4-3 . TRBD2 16 CDSSQWTSGIYNEQFF TGCGACAGCAGCCAATGGACTAGCGGGATTTACAATGAGCAGTTCTTC
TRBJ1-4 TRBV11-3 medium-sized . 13 CASSLQSGEKLFF TGTGCCAGCAGCTTACAATCCGGAGAAAAACTGTTTTTT
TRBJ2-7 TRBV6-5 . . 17 CVSNPLKSGPQPYEQYF TGTGTCAGCAACCCGCTTAAAAGCGGTCCACAACCCTACGAGCAGTACTTC
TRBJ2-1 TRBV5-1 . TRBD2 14 CASMGTSGNNEQFF TGCGCCAGCATGGGAACTAGCGGAAACAATGAGCAGTTCTTC
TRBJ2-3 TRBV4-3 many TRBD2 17 CASSQEVAGGRRNTQYF TGCGCCAGCAGCCAAGAAGTTGCGGGGGGGAGGCGGAATACGCAGTATTTT
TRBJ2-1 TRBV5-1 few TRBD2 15 CASSLGGGSRDEQFF TGCGCCAGCAGCTTGGGCGGGGGGTCTAGGGATGAGCAGTTCTTC
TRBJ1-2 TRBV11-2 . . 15 CASSLESHWESGYTF TGTGCCAGCAGCTTGGAGTCGCACTGGGAAAGCGGCTACACCTTC
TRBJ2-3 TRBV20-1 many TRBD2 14 CSARTSGGTDTQYF TGCAGTGCTAGGACTAGCGGGGGAACAGATACGCAGTATTTT
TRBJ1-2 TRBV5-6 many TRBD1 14 CASSPGTGVWGYTF TGTGCCAGCAGCCCGGGGACAGGGGTATGGGGCTACACCTTC
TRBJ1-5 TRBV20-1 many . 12 CSARSGNQPQHF TGCAGTGCTAGATCCGGCAATCAGCCCCAGCATTTT
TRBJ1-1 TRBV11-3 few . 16 CASSSRVCRDDAEAFF TGTGCCAGCAGCTCTAGGGTCTGTCGGGATGACGCTGAAGCTTTCTTT
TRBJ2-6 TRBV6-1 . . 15 CASSTEGCGANVLTF TGTGCCAGCAGCACCGAGGGGTGTGGGGCCAATGTCCTGACTTTC
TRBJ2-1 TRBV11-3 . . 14 CATSLGGHNNEQFF TGTGCCACCTCCCTAGGGGGACATAACAATGAACAGTTCTTC
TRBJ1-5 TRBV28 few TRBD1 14 CTSLRPGGGQPQHF TGTACCAGTCTCCGTCCAGGGGGGGGTCAGCCCCAGCATTTT
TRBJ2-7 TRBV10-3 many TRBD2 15 CAISEGTSGVYEQYF TGTGCCATCAGTGAGGGGACTAGCGGTGTCTACGAGCAGTACTTC
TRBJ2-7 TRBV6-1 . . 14 CASPPGARTYEQYF TGTGCCAGCCCGCCCGGGGCTAGGACCTACGAACAGTACTTC
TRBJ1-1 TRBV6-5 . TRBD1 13 CASSLDRATESFF TGTGCCAGCAGTCTCGACAGGGCCACTGAATCTTTCTTC